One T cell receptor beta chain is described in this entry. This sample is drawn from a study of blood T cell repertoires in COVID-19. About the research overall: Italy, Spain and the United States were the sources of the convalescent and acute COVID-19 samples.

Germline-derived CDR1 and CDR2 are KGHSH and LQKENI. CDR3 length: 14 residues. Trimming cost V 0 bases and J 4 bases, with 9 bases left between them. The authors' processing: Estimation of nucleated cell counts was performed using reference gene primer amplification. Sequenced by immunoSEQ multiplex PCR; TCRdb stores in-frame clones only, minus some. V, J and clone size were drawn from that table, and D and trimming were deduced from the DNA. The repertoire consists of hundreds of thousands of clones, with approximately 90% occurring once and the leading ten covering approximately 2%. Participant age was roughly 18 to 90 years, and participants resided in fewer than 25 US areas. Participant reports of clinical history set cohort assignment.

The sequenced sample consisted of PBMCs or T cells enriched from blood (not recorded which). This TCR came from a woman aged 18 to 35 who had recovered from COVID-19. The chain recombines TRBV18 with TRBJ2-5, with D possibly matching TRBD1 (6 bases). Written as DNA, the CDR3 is TGTGCCAGCTCACCACCTCAGGGGAGAGAGACCCAGTACTTC. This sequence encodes CASSPPQGRETQYF.